These T cell receptor beta chains were read from a single sample in a study of PD-1 and CTLA-4 blockade in melanoma. This table comes from immunoSEQ multiplex PCR, and its TCRdb copy is limited to in-frame clones, with some not included. The sample lists approximately 33,000 clones; less than 95% were seen once. The sample consisted of CD8+ T cells from peripheral blood, taken from a patient given anti-PD-1 treatment. The source is a human donor with melanoma. The CDR3 runs from the conserved cysteine through the conserved F or W. A D gene is named only where the DNA matches it firmly. The listing skips clone size in some rows; elsewhere it reads once, few, many or a size class.

-	TRBJ2-7	TRBD1	TRBV7-9	TGTGCCAGCAGCTTAGCGATAGGGGGCAGTTTCTACGAGCAGTACTTC	CASSLAIGGSFYEQYF
-	TRBJ2-7	TRBD2	TRBV4-2	TGTGCCAGCAGCACTCCGGGACGGGACTACTACGAGCAGTACTTC	CASSTPGRDYYEQYF
once	TRBJ2-2	-	TRBV11-2	TGTGCCAGCAGCTTAGATCCCGGTGCGAACACCGGGGAGCTGTTTTTT	CASSLDPGANTGELFF
once	TRBJ1-1	-	TRBV5-4	TGTGCCAGCAGGAGGTGGGGCGTCACTGAAGCTTTCTTT	CASRRWGVTEAFF
-	TRBJ1-5	-	TRBV27	TGTGCCAGCAGTTTAGCCAGCGGTCAGCCCCAGCATTTT	CASSLASGQPQHF
-	TRBJ1-4	-	TRBV6-1	TGTGCCAGCAGTGAAGAGGAGGGGCCAGCAACTAATGAAAAACTGTTTTTT	CASSEEEGPATNEKLFF
-	TRBJ1-5	TRBD1	TRBV5-8	TGTGCCAGCAGCTCCTCCAGGGGGTCAAATCAGCCCCAGCATTTT	CASSSSRGSNQPQHF
-	TRBJ2-1	TRBD1	TRBV28	TGTGCCAGTGACAACCTCGGGACAGACAATGAGCAGTTCTTC	CASDNLGTDNEQFF
once	TRBJ1-2	TRBD1	TRBV7-9	TGTGCCAGCAGTAACAGGGGGAACTATGGCTACACCTTC	CASSNRGNYGYTF
-	TRBJ1-3	TRBD1	TRBV6-4	TGTGCCAGCAGTGACTCGAAGGGGGCAGGAAACACCATATATTTT	CASSDSKGAGNTIYF
-	TRBJ1-1	TRBD1	TRBV7-9	TGTGCCAGCAGCTGGATCGACAGGGGCACTGAAGCTTTCTTT	CASSWIDRGTEAFF
-	TRBJ2-3	-	TRBV27	TGTGCCAGCAAAATGGGGGGGGCCACAGATACGCAGTATTTT	CASKMGGATDTQYF
-	TRBJ1-1	-	TRBV6-5	TGTGCCAGCAGCCCAGCCCCCGCCTCAGACGAAGCTTTCTTT	CASSPAPASDEAFF
-	TRBJ2-3	-	TRBV6-6	TGTGCCAGCAGTTACGCAGATACGCAGTATTTT	CASSYADTQYF
-	TRBJ1-5	-	TRBV18	TGTGCCAGCTCACCAGGGATAACTAGCAATCAGCCCCAGCATTTT	CASSPGITSNQPQHF
once	TRBJ2-3	-	TRBV16	TGTGCCAGCAGCCCCCCGAGCACAGATACGCAGTATTTT	CASSPPSTDTQYF
-	TRBJ1-5	-	TRBV27	TGTGCCAGCAGCGAAAGAAATCAGCCCCAGCATTTT	CASSERNQPQHF
-	TRBJ2-7	-	TRBV30	TGTGCCTGGGGCCGGATGGCCAGCGAGCAGTACTTC	CAWGRMASEQYF
-	TRBJ1-4	-	TRBV7-9	TGTGCCAGCAGCCCGTCGGTTGTAAGTGAAAAACTGTTTTTT	CASSPSVVSEKLFF
-	TRBJ2-7	-	TRBV5-4	TGTGCCAGCAGACTCGGTGGGGATCGAAACGAGCAGTACTTC	CASRLGGDRNEQYF
-	TRBJ2-3	-	TRBV9	TGTGCCAGCAGCGCCATCGAGCGGTCAGATACGCAGTATTTT	CASSAIERSDTQYF
-	TRBJ2-1	-	TRBV16	TGTGCCAGCAGCCAATCGGGATACTCCTACAATGAGCAGTTCTTC	CASSQSGYSYNEQFF
large	TRBJ2-4	TRBD1	TRBV18	TGTGCCAGCTCGCTCACAGGGGAGGCCAAAAACATTCAGTACTTC	CASSLTGEAKNIQYF
-	TRBJ2-7	TRBD1	TRBV13	TGTGCCAGCAGCCCCGGACAGGGGCTCTCCTACGAGCAGTACTTC	CASSPGQGLSYEQYF
-	TRBJ1-2	TRBD1	TRBV10-2	TGCGCCAGCAGTGGGACAGGCCGTGGCTACACCTTC	CASSGTGRGYTF
-	TRBJ2-2	-	TRBV19	TGTGCCAGTAGCCTGGGTCATAACACCGGGGAGCTGTTTTTT	CASSLGHNTGELFF
-	TRBJ1-6	-	TRBV30	TGTGCTACGGACGGATTGAATTCACCCCTCCACTTT	CATDGLNSPLHF
-	TRBJ2-5	-	TRBV9	TGTGCCAGCAGCGTAGACTGGGGGATGGAGACCCAGTACTTC	CASSVDWGMETQYF
few	TRBJ2-7	-	TRBV30	TGTGCCTGGAGCCCTGAGATTCCCACCTACGAGCAGTACTTC	CAWSPEIPTYEQYF
once	TRBJ1-5	TRBD1	TRBV5-6	TGTGCCAGCAGCTTGAGCGTATTGGGTCTCAGGGGGTCGGATCAGCCCCAGCATTTT	CASSLSVLGLRGSDQPQHF
-	TRBJ1-1	-	TRBV7-9	TGTGCCAGCAGCCCCCCGGACGGCACTGAAGCTTTCTTT	CASSPPDGTEAFF
-	TRBJ1-4	-	TRBV14	TGTGCCAGCAGCCCCCGGTCAGCTAACTGGGATGAAAAACTGTTTTTT	CASSPRSANWDEKLFF
-	TRBJ2-1	TRBD2	TRBV2	TGTGCCAGCACCCGGGACTATCAGTTCTTC	CASTRDYQFF
-	TRBJ1-1	TRBD1	TRBV11-2	TGTGCCAGCAGCCGTTGGACAGGGGGCACTGAAGCTTTCTTT	CASSRWTGGTEAFF
-	TRBJ1-2	TRBD1	TRBV27	TGTGCCAGCAGACGGGACAGGGGCTGGGATGGCTACACCTTC	CASRRDRGWDGYTF
-	TRBJ2-3	-	TRBV28	TGTGCCAGCAGTTACAGGAAGTCTACAGATACGCAGTATTTT	CASSYRKSTDTQYF
-	TRBJ2-7	TRBD1	TRBV7-9	TGTGCCAGCAGCCCGGGACAGGACTCCTACGAGCAGTACTTC	CASSPGQDSYEQYF
-	TRBJ2-1	TRBD2	TRBV5-5	TGTGCCAGCATCCTCGACAGGACATTTAGCGGGAATATCTACAATGAGCAGTTCTTC	CASILDRTFSGNIYNEQFF
-	TRBJ2-3	-	TRBV6-4	TGTGCCAGCAGTGACATTGGGCCCACAGATACGCAGTATTTT	CASSDIGPTDTQYF
-	TRBJ2-2	-	TRBV28	TGTGCCAGCAGTTTGACGGAGAACACCGGGGAGCTGTTTTTT	CASSLTENTGELFF
-	TRBJ2-3	-	TRBV2	TGTGCCAGCACCTCTGGACGGTTTAGCACAGATACGCAGTATTTT	CASTSGRFSTDTQYF
-	TRBJ1-1	-	TRBV19	TGTGCCAGCCTGGGTCATTTTCGGAACACTGAAGCTTTCTTT	CASLGHFRNTEAFF
-	TRBJ1-2	-	TRBV30	TGTGCCTGGAGCTGGGTGGGGGATTTCTATGGCTACACCTTC	CAWSWVGDFYGYTF
-	TRBJ2-3	TRBD1	TRBV12-3/TRBV12-4	TGTGCCAGCGAGCAGGGGGCCACAGATACGCAGTATTTT	CASEQGATDTQYF
-	TRBJ1-1	-	TRBV7-6	TGTGCCAGCAGCTTAGAGGGGACATTGAACACTGAAGCTTTCTTT	CASSLEGTLNTEAFF
-	TRBJ2-1	-	TRBV28	TGTGCCAGCAGTTTTAAGGTCCCCAATGAGCAGTTCTTC	CASSFKVPNEQFF
-	TRBJ2-3	-	TRBV30	-	CAWGTGTSVYF
-	TRBJ2-7	TRBD2	TRBV3-1/TRBV3-2	TGTGCCAGCAGCCAAGGGACTAGCGGGAGATTCCCCCAGTACTTC	CASSQGTSGRFPQYF
-	TRBJ2-5	TRBD1	TRBV6-6	TGTGCCAGCAGTCCGACCTTGCCCGGGACAGTCCAAGAGACCCAGTACTTC	CASSPTLPGTVQETQYF
-	TRBJ2-2	-	TRBV19	TGTGCCAGTAGTATGACTCCTCCCGCCGGGGAGCTGTTTTTT	CASSMTPPAGELFF
-	TRBJ2-1	TRBD2	TRBV24-1	TGTGCCACCAGTGACCCCGGACTAGTCGACGAGCAGTTCTTC	CATSDPGLVDEQFF